This is a list of T cell receptor beta chains from one sample in a study of vaccination and CD4 T cells after COVID-19. Their cognate antigens are unknown. Using its own MiXCR run on the PCR reads, TCRdb lists one record per CDR3 protein. The table includes 15,000 to 20,000 distinct CDR3 sequences, approximately 50% detected once. The sample consisted of CD4+ T cells from blood, cultured in vitro, taken before SARS-CoV-2 vaccination. These receptors were obtained from a human donor who had recovered from COVID-19. Both conserved end residues are part of each CDR3. A D gene is named only where the DNA matches it firmly. Clone size, where shown, is once, few, many, or a class for clones that have expanded.

j_call v_call clone_size d_call cdr3_nt cdr3_aa
TRBJ2-7 TRBV18 . TRBD2 TGTGCCAGCTCACCACGATTTAGCGGGAAATACGAGCAGTACTTC CASSPRFSGKYEQYF
TRBJ2-5 TRBV18 . . TGTGCCAGCTCACCCAGGAACCCCTTGACCCAGTACTTC CASSPRNPLTQYF
TRBJ1-2 TRBV30 . . TGTGCGGGGGGGACAAAGTCTAACTATGGCTACACCTTC CAGGTKSNYGYTF
TRBJ1-2 TRBV5-1 . TRBD1 TGCGCCAGCAGCTCGCGGGACAGGGGGCAAGGTGGCTACACCTTC CASSSRDRGQGGYTF
TRBJ1-5 TRBV15 few TRBD1 TGTGCCACCAGCTCCGGGACAGGGAAGCATTTT CATSSGTGKHF
TRBJ2-5 TRBV6-1 . . TGTGCCAGCAGTGAACGGAGTGACGGTCGGGAGACCCAGTACTTC CASSERSDGRETQYF
TRBJ2-1 TRBV28 . TRBD2 TGTGCCAGCAGTTCCACTAGCGGCCCTAACAATGAGCAGTTCTTC CASSSTSGPNNEQFF
TRBJ2-3 TRBV6-5 . TRBD2 TGTGCCAGCAGTTCCAGACTAGCGGGTGCCGTAGTGACGCAGTATTTT CASSSRLAGAVVTQYF
TRBJ2-2 TRBV4-1 few TRBD2 TGCGCCAGCAGCACTCGAGCGGGAGGGTATGGTAGCACCGGGGAGCTGTTTTTT CASSTRAGGYGSTGELFF
TRBJ2-3 TRBV19 . . TGTGCCAGTAGTATGGGAGTCACAGATACGCAGTATTTT CASSMGVTDTQYF
TRBJ2-5 TRBV7-8 few . TGTGCCAGCAGCTTAGCGACACAAGAGACCCAGTACTTC CASSLATQETQYF
TRBJ2-3 TRBV4-1 . . TGCGCCAGCAGCCAAGATCTGGACCGACGGTTTGTAGATACGCAGTATTTT CASSQDLDRRFVDTQYF
TRBJ2-5 TRBV6-1 few TRBD1 TGTGCCAGCATACGAAATTCGGGACAGGGGGGAGAGACCCAGTACTTC CASIRNSGQGGETQYF
TRBJ2-3 TRBV7-9 . . TGTGCCAGCAGCTTCGGCGGGCTCTTGATCACAGATACGCAGTATTTT CASSFGGLLITDTQYF
TRBJ2-3 TRBV5-4 . . TGTGCCAGCAGTCCAACGAGCTGGACTAGCACAGATACGCAGTATTTT CASSPTSWTSTDTQYF
TRBJ2-5 TRBV19 . TRBD1 TGTGCCAGTAGTACAGGACAGGGGAAGAGGGAGACCCAGTACTTC CASSTGQGKRETQYF
TRBJ2-7 TRBV6-1 . . TGTGCCAGCAGCGAAAAAGGGGGTCGGGTAAGCTCCTACGAGCAGTACTTC CASSEKGGRVSSYEQYF
TRBJ2-3 TRBV24-1 few . TGTGCCACCAGTGATCCTCGCTTAGGTACGCAGTATTTT CATSDPRLGTQYF
TRBJ2-7 TRBV20-1 few TRBD2 TGCAGTGCTCCGAGGACTAGCTTGGGCGAGCAGTACTTC CSAPRTSLGEQYF
TRBJ1-5 TRBV28 few TRBD1 TGTGCCAGCAGTTCTCTGACAGGGGGCCAATATGGCAATCAGCCCCAGCATTTT CASSSLTGGQYGNQPQHF
TRBJ2-7 TRBV6-1 few TRBD1 TGTGCCAGCAGTCGAAACCGGGACAGGGTAGCAAACGAGCAGTACTTC CASSRNRDRVANEQYF
TRBJ2-7 TRBV15 . . TGTGCCACCAGCAGAGTACTGGGCTCCTACTACGAGCAGTACTTC CATSRVLGSYYEQYF
TRBJ1-2 TRBV12-3/TRBV12-4 few TRBD1 TGTGCCAGCATTCCGGACAGGGGAGGGGGCTACACCTTC CASIPDRGGGYTF
TRBJ1-5 TRBV9 . . TGTGCCAGCAGCGTAGGGCTCCCAGGCAATCAGCCCCAGCATTTT CASSVGLPGNQPQHF
TRBJ2-1 TRBV7-7 . TRBD1 TGTGCCAGCAGCTTAAGACCAGGACAGGGGGCCCTAGATGAGCAGTTCTTC CASSLRPGQGALDEQFF
TRBJ2-1 TRBV2 . . TGTGCCAGCACCCTTAACTCCTACAATGAGCAGTTCTTC CASTLNSYNEQFF
TRBJ2-6 TRBV18 . . TGTGCCAGCTCACACATGGACAGCTCCCACTCTGGGGCCAACGTCCTGACTTTC CASSHMDSSHSGANVLTF
TRBJ1-2 TRBV2 . . TGTGCCAGCAGTGAAGTAACGGGAGCCCAGCCTCCTTATGGCTACACCTTC CASSEVTGAQPPYGYTF
TRBJ1-1 TRBV5-3 few . TGTGCCAGAAGCACACAGGGTTTACGGATGAACACTGAAGCTTTCTTT CARSTQGLRMNTEAFF
TRBJ1-5 TRBV7-8 . . TGTGCCAGCAGCTTAGAGGCCCACCTGACAGTTGCAAGCAATCAGCCCCAGCATTTT CASSLEAHLTVASNQPQHF
TRBJ1-5 TRBV2 . TRBD1 TGTGCCAGCAGAGGACAGGGGGTTCAGCCCCAGCATTTT CASRGQGVQPQHF
TRBJ1-1 TRBV27 . TRBD1 TGTGCCAGCAGTTTCTTCCCCGGGACAGGGAATGGCACTGAAGCTTTCTTT CASSFFPGTGNGTEAFF
TRBJ1-5 TRBV28 few . TGTGCCAGCAACATTCAGGGTCAGCCCCAGCATTTT CASNIQGQPQHF
TRBJ2-1 TRBV7-9 . . TGTGCCAGCAGCTTAGCGCTTTGGGGCTACCACTTC CASSLALWGYHF
TRBJ1-5 TRBV20-1 medium-sized . TGCAGTGCTAGAGATCTCCGGGGGATGGGCAATCAGCCCCAGCATTTT CSARDLRGMGNQPQHF
TRBJ2-7 TRBV7-9 few . TGTGCCAGCAGCAAAGGGGGAATCTACGAGCAGTACTTC CASSKGGIYEQYF
TRBJ2-7 TRBV6-2/TRBV6-3 few . TGTGCCAGCACTGAAAGTGGGCAGCCCTACGAGCAGTACTTC CASTESGQPYEQYF
TRBJ2-2 TRBV10-1 few . TGCGCCAGCAGTGAGTCAAGCCTTTTAAGGGGCGGGGAGCTGTTTTTT CASSESSLLRGGELFF
TRBJ1-6 TRBV2 few . TGTGCCAGCAGTGAGATCAACGGGAATAATTCACCCCTCCACTTT CASSEINGNNSPLHF
TRBJ2-5 TRBV2 . TRBD2 TGTGCCAGCAGTCTACTAGCGGCAAGAGAGGCCCAGTACTTC CASSLLAAREAQYF
TRBJ2-3 TRBV2 . . TGTGCCAGCAGTATACAGGGAGATACGCAGTATTTT CASSIQGDTQYF
TRBJ2-1 TRBV19 few . TGTGCCAGTAGTACCTCTACAGTGGATGAGCAGTTCTTC CASSTSTVDEQFF